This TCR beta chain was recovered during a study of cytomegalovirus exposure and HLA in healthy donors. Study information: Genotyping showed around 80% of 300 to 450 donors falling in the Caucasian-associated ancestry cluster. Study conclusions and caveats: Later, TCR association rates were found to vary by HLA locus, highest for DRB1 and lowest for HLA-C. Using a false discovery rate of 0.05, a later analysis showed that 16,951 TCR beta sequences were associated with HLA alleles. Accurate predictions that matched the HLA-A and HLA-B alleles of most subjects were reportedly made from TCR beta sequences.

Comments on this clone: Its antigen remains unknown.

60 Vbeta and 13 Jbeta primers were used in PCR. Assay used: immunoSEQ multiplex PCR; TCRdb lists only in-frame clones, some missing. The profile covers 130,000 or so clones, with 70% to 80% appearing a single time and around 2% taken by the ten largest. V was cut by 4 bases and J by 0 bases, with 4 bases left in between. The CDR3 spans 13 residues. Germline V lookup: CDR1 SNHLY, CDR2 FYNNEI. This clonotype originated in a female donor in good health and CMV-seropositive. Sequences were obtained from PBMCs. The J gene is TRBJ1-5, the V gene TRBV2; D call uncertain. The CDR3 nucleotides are TGTGCCAGCAGTGCTAATAGCAATCAGCCCCAGCATTTT. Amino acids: CASSANSNQPQHF.